This T cell receptor (beta chain) stems from a study of T-cell reconstitution after alpha-beta-depleted transplantation in children. For TCRbeta, the library was prepared with unique molecular identifiers. TCRdb reprocessed the PCR reads with MiXCR, giving one entry per CDR3 protein. The sample includes around 200,000 distinct CDR3 sequences, roughly 7.5% of them seen just once. Germline V lookup: CDR1 MNHEY, CDR2 SMNVEV (reference sequence). There are 19 residues in the CDR3. The V segment lost 5 bases and the J segment 1 base; nucleotides outside the gene matches: 10. The sequences come from PBMCs from the stem cell graft donor, collected from the stem cell graft. The V gene is TRBV27, the J gene TRBJ2-2; TRBD2 matches at 13 bases. This receptor was obtained from a human donor who donated a stem cell graft to a child with Wiskott-Aldrich syndrome. CDR3 region: CASSLGTSGIWGNTGELFF. The CDR3 region has the DNA TGTGCCAGCAGTCTCGGGACTAGCGGGATATGGGGGAACACCGGGGAGCTGTTTTTT.